This TCR beta chain was obtained from a study of shared clonotypes between healthy human individuals. To note about this clone: Its antigen is not known.

Sequencing was performed with immunoSEQ multiplex PCR; in TCRdb, only in-frame clones are kept and a portion is missing. The data show roughly 2.1 million clones, with under 95% seen just once and roughly 1.8% held by the top ten. General study findings and limits: The authors expected sequencing depth to affect clonotype sharing among donors. A generally larger estimated richness was seen in naive subsets than in memory subsets.

V lost 6 bases, J lost 0 bases, and 14 bases lay in between. The CDR3 totals 15 residues. Germline CDR1 and CDR2: MNHNS and SASEGT. Naive CD8 cells were CD45RO-negative, positively selected for CCR7, excluding terminally differentiated effector memory CD45RA+ cells. The healthy adult donors were HIV-negative and reported no recent acute infections or vaccinations. J is TRBJ1-1 and V is TRBV6-1; no definite D call. Sample: naive CD8+ T cells from PBMCs. This TCR derives from a man between 18 and 35 years old in good health. Some clones in this sample may be carry-over from other donors' samples. CDR3: CASSHHRHMNTEAFF. DNA for the CDR3: TGTGCCAGCAGCCACCATAGGCACATGAACACTGAAGCTTTCTTT.